The source of this T cell receptor beta chain is a study of blood T cell repertoires in COVID-19. In the study overall: Acute and convalescent COVID-19 samples came from the United States, Italy and Spain.

Those enrolled in Seattle joined during active infection and were followed longitudinally afterward. The CDR3 has 15 residues. Germline V gene data show CDR1 as LNHDA and CDR2 as SQIVND (reference sequence). V dropped 1 base and J dropped 10 bases, with 17 bases sitting between them. In the authors' methods: Estimated nucleated cell counts came from reference gene primer amplification. TCRdb keeps only in-frame clones here, not all; method: immunoSEQ multiplex PCR. V, J and clone size reflect that table, while D and trimming were determined from the DNA. The sample carries tens of thousands of clones, approximately 80% recorded once.

The V call is TRBV19, the J call TRBJ2-1; D ambiguous. Sequenced sample: peripheral blood. This receptor was taken from a man older than 75 with COVID-19, enrolled during active disease. CDR3 region: CASSIGQVRPREQFF. For the CDR3, the DNA is TGTGCCAGTAGTATAGGCCAGGTTCGGCCTCGCGAGCAGTTCTTC.